The 20 T cell receptor beta chains below were found in one sample sequenced in a study of Ad26.COV2.S vaccination and SARS-CoV-2 variants. The treatment here: around 19 received Ad26.COV2.S at low or high dose, single or two shots; 5 received placebo; per-sample allocation not given. The investigators took samples on day 63 after the first vaccine or placebo injection. Repertoires were generated with immunoSEQ multiplex PCR, while TCRdb's copy carries only in-frame clones and drops some. In the table there are 500,000 or so clones, around 88% of which are singletons. The source was peripheral blood, collected in a trial of Ad26.COV2.S vaccine versus placebo. Receptor source: a person aged 18-60 years who received the Ad26.COV2.S COVID-19 vaccine or a placebo.

The chain is built from TRBV28 and TRBJ2-7, with no clear D. With 5 bases removed from V and 3 bases from J, the gap between germline ends came to 8 bases. The CDR3 covers 12 residues. Germline CDR1 is MDHEN and CDR2 is SYDVKM. CDR3: CASSPYDYEQYF. Here the CDR3 DNA reads TGTGCCAGCAGTCCTTACGACTACGAGCAGTACTTC.

The chain carries TRBV29-1 and TRBJ2-1, with D possibly TRBD2 on 5 matching bases. V lost 4 bases, J lost 8 bases, and 9 bases lay in between. The CDR3 is 11 amino acids. CDR1 and CDR2 (germline): SQVTM, ANQGSEA. The DNA of the CDR3 is TGCAGCGTTGGCGGGTGGGATGAGCAGTTCTTC. As protein: CSVGGWDEQFF.

The chain carries TRBV12-3 or TRBV12-4 and TRBJ2-2; no reliable D call. The CDR3 length is 13 residues. With 6 bases removed from V and 1 base from J, the gap between germline ends came to 6 bases. The CDR3 DNA reads TGTGCCAGCAGACTCGTGAACACCGGGGAGCTGTTTTTT. Amino acids: CASRLVNTGELFF.

J is TRBJ2-1 and V is TRBV27; D possibly uses TRBD1 or TRBD2 (5 bases each). V lost 2 bases and J lost 9, with 8 bases in between. Germline values: CDR1 MNHEY, CDR2 SMNVEV (reference sequence). The CDR3 runs 12 residues. For the CDR3, the DNA is TGTGCCAGCAGTTTAAAGAGGGGTGAGCAGTTCTTC. It yields the protein CASSLKRGEQFF.

With regard to this clone: Other nucleotide sequences from this sample produce the same CDR3. The CDR3 bases are TGTGCCAGCAGTTTACTAGGGGGTAATTCACCCCTCCACTTT. It is translated as CASSLLGGNSPLHF. J is TRBJ1-6 and V is TRBV28; a weak D match, TRBD1 (6 bases). CDR3 length equals 14 residues. Germline V gives CDR1 MDHEN, CDR2 SYDVKM. V lost 2 bases, J lost 6 bases, and 8 bases lay in between.

The gene calls are TRBV25-1 and TRBJ2-1; D not resolved. V shed 5 bases and J shed 10 bases, with 12 bases lying between them. Germline CDR1 and CDR2: MGHDK and SYGVNS. The CDR3 extends over 12 amino acids. The CDR3 is CASSKEIGEQFF. The CDR3 nucleotides are TGTGCCAGCAGTAAGGAAATCGGCGAGCAGTTCTTC.

CDR3 sequence reads: CASKRVRNTEAFF. CDR3 in DNA: TGTGCCAGCAAACGGGTCCGGAACACTGAAGCTTTCTTT. V and J are TRBV28 and TRBJ1-1; no definite D call. Germline CDR1 is MDHEN and CDR2 is SYDVKM. CDR3 length equals 13 residues. V lost 7 bases, J lost 1 base, and 10 bases lay in between.

V and J are TRBV29-1 and TRBJ1-2; 8 bases are shared with TRBD1. Looked up from germline, CDR1 is SQVTM and CDR2 is ANQGSEA. V trimming: 4 bases; J trimming: 0 bases; junction bases outside the gene matches: 4. There are 14 residues in the CDR3. The CDR3 sequence: CSVGQQGANYGYTF. For the CDR3, the DNA is TGCAGCGTTGGACAACAGGGGGCTAACTATGGCTACACCTTC.

This clone has only a few counts. The V and J genes are TRBV5-6 and TRBJ1-3, with D uncertain. From germline, CDR1 is SGHDT and CDR2 YYEEEE. This CDR3 comprises 15 residues. The V end lost 2 bases, the J end lost 0 bases, and 9 bases lay between the germline ends. The CDR3: CASSFLDYSGNTIYF. The CDR3 DNA is TGTGCCAGCAGCTTCTTAGACTACTCTGGAAACACCATATATTTT.

The rearrangement joins TRBV28 to TRBJ1-3, with D possibly matching TRBD1 (5 bases). This CDR3 comprises 17 residues. Between the trimmed V and J ends, which lost 7 bases and 0 bases, there was a span of 19 bases. The germline V gene encodes CDR1 MDHEN and CDR2 SYDVKM. This chain's CDR3 is CASIPTFGHSSGNTIYF. The DNA of the CDR3 is TGTGCCAGCATCCCGACGTTCGGACACAGCTCTGGAAACACCATATATTTT.

With regard to this clone: The sample has other DNA sequences that encode this CDR3 too. The rearrangement links TRBV6-1 to TRBJ2-7; D is uncertain. Between the trimmed V and J ends, which lost 0 bases and 3 bases, there was a span of 6 bases. Germline values: CDR1 MNHNS, CDR2 SASEGT. The CDR3 length is 13 residues. The DNA of the CDR3 is TGTGCCAGCAGTGAAGCTTGGGACTACGAGCAGTACTTC. This encodes CASSEAWDYEQYF.

This chain links TRBV19 with TRBJ2-7; possible D gene TRBD2, 6 bases. Germline lookup yields CDR1 LNHDA and CDR2 SQIVND (reference sequence). This CDR3 comprises 15 residues. V lost 8 bases and J 2 bases, leaving 19 bases between the germline ends. The CDR3 loop is CASARGSGSTYEQYF. The CDR3 DNA is TGTGCCAGTGCCCGGGGGAGCGGATCGACCTACGAGCAGTACTTC.

The chain is built from TRBV5-5 and TRBJ1-1, with no clear D. The CDR3 loop spans 13 amino acids. V was clipped by 0 bases and J by 2 bases, with 5 bases between them. Germline-derived CDR1 and CDR2 are SGHKS and YYEKEE (reference sequence). The DNA for the CDR3 is TGTGCCAGCAGCTTGGGGGTCAACACTGAAGCTTTCTTT. It encodes CASSLGVNTEAFF.

The chain uses TRBV2 and TRBJ1-1, with unresolved D. The germline CDR1 and CDR2 sequences are SNHLY and FYNNEI. CDR3 size: 12 residues. V lost 4 bases, J lost 4 bases, and 7 bases lay in between. The CDR3 DNA reads TGTGCCAGCAGTGTTGATATCACTGAAGCTTTCTTT. This gives the protein CASSVDITEAFF.

In DNA form, the CDR3 reads TGCGCCAGCAGCCAGGGAGGGGGCAGAAGGAACTACGAGCAGTACTTC. This gives the protein CASSQGGGRRNYEQYF. The chain employs TRBV4-1 and TRBJ2-7, with D perhaps assigned TRBD1 or TRBD2 (7 bases each). V shed 3 bases and J shed 3 bases, with 18 bases lying between them. The length of the CDR3 is 16 residues. CDR1 is MGHRA, CDR2 YSYEKL, per germline.

This chain uses TRBV7-9 with TRBJ2-5, with 10 bases that match TRBD2. The CDR3 runs 16 residues. The germline CDR1 and CDR2 sequences are SEHNR and FQNEAQ (reference sequence). The V gene end was trimmed by 3 bases and the J gene end by 3 bases; junction bases not matched to a gene: 7. CDR3 nucleotides: TGTGCCAGCAGCTTGAGTAGGCTAGCGGGAGAAGAGACCCAGTACTTC. Amino acid sequence: CASSLSRLAGEETQYF.

This chain connects TRBV9 to TRBJ2-5; 8 positions agree with TRBD2. The V gene end was trimmed by 3 bases and the J gene end by 3 bases; junction bases not matched to a gene: 10. The CDR3 is 16 residues long. Germline loops: CDR1 SGDLS, CDR2 YYNGEE. The CDR3 DNA reads as TGTGCCAGCAGCGCGGGGATAGCGGGGAGGGAAGAGACCCAGTACTTC. Amino acids: CASSAGIAGREETQYF.

The chain combines TRBV9 with TRBJ2-7, with 10 bases matching TRBD1. Losses at the gene ends were 4 bases for V and 4 bases for J; bases not matched to a gene: 11. Germline-derived CDR1 and CDR2 are SGDLS and YYNGEE. The CDR3 is 16 amino acids. The CDR3 nucleotides read TGTGCCAGCAGCCGAAGGGGAGGGGACAGGGGTTACGAGCAGTACTTC. As protein: CASSRRGGDRGYEQYF.

The DNA of the CDR3 is TGTGCCAGCAGCCGAACAGCGAACACTGAAGCTTTCTTT. Translating it yields CASSRTANTEAFF. The chain links TRBV6-2 or TRBV6-3 to TRBJ1-1; D is unresolved. The germline V gene has CDR1 MNHEY and CDR2 SVGEGT. The CDR3 has 13 amino acids. V shed 6 bases and J shed 1 base, with 9 bases lying between them.

This chain links TRBV10-3 with TRBJ2-7; D possibly corresponds to TRBD1 (5 bases). Germline V CDR1 and CDR2: ENHRY, SYGVKD. Trimming left V 0 bases short and J 2 bases short, with 14 bases between. CDR3 length: 16 amino acids. CDR3 coding DNA: TGTGCCATCAGTGAGTCGGGAAGGGGTAATCCCTACGAGCAGTACTTC. Its protein is CAISESGRGNPYEQYF.